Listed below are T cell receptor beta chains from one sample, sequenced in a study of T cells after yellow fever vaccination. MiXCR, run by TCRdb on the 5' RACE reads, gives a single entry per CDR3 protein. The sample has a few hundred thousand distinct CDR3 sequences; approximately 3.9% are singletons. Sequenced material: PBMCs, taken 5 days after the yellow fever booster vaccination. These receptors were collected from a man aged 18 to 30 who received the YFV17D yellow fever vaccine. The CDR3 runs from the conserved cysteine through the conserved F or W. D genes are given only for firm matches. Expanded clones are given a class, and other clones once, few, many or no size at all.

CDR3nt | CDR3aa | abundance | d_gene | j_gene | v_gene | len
TGCGCCAGCAGCCAAGCCGGGACAGGGACGCCCGGGGAGCTGTTTTTT | CASSQAGTGTPGELFF | . | TRBD1 | TRBJ2-2 | TRBV4-3 | 16
TGTGCCAGCAGCTCGGGACAGGGAGGGGGTTATGGCTACACCTTC | CASSSGQGGGYGYTF | . | TRBD1 | TRBJ1-2 | TRBV7-2 | 15
TGTGCCAGCAGGCGGACTAGCGGAATAAACAATGAGCAGTTCTTC | CASRRTSGINNEQFF | many | TRBD2 | TRBJ2-1 | TRBV5-4 | 15
TGTGCCAGCAGCCAAGTTGCAGGGACCTACGAGCAGTACTTC | CASSQVAGTYEQYF | . | . | TRBJ2-7 | TRBV3-1 | 14
TGCAGCGCCGGGACAGGGGACGCCGGGGAGCTGTTTTTT | CSAGTGDAGELFF | many | TRBD1 | TRBJ2-2 | TRBV29-1 | 13
TGTGCCACCAGCGTGCGGGACCACTCTGGAAACACCATATATTTT | CATSVRDHSGNTIYF | . | . | TRBJ1-3 | TRBV15 | 15
TGCGCCAGCAGCGGCCGCTGGACAGGGCCTGGGGCCAACGTCCTGACTTTC | CASSGRWTGPGANVLTF | . | TRBD1 | TRBJ2-6 | TRBV4-1 | 17
TGTGCCAGCAGTTACCGCACACTCAACACTGAAGCTTTCTTT | CASSYRTLNTEAFF | few | . | TRBJ1-1 | TRBV6-6 | 14
TGCGCCAGCAGCCAAGTTAGGCTGAACACTGAAGCTTTCTTT | CASSQVRLNTEAFF | . | . | TRBJ1-1 | TRBV4-1 | 14
TGTGCCAGCAGCTCGATCGAGACAGGGGGAGAGACCCAGTACTTC | CASSSIETGGETQYF | many | TRBD1 | TRBJ2-5 | TRBV5-6 | 15
TGTGCCAGCAGCAAAATAACAGGGGGAAACACCATATATTTT | CASSKITGGNTIYF | few | . | TRBJ1-3 | TRBV21-1 | 14
TGCAGTGCTAGCACTGGGGAACTAGCGGGGATACTTTTCTCCTACAATGAGCAGTTCTTC | CSASTGELAGILFSYNEQFF | few | TRBD2 | TRBJ2-1 | TRBV20-1 | 20
TGTGCCAGCAGTGAACTTCTCTCGACAGCAGATACGCAGTATTTT | CASSELLSTADTQYF | few | . | TRBJ2-3 | TRBV6-4 | 15
TGTGCCAGCAGTTACCTAGCTACGGATTTTTATGGCTACACCTTC | CASSYLATDFYGYTF | few | . | TRBJ1-2 | TRBV12-3/TRBV12-4 | 15
TGTGCCAGCCGACTAGCGGGCAACACCGGGGAGCTGTTTTTT | CASRLAGNTGELFF | . | TRBD2 | TRBJ2-2 | TRBV3-1 | 14
TGTGCCAGCAGCCAACTCAGGGCGACTGAAGCTTTCTTT | CASSQLRATEAFF | few | . | TRBJ1-1 | TRBV14 | 13
TGTGCCAGCAGCTTAGCCCCGGGAGGAGAGACCCAGTACTTC | CASSLAPGGETQYF | many | TRBD2 | TRBJ2-5 | TRBV7-2 | 14
TGTGCCAGTAGTACCCGACAGGGGGCGGGGGAGCAGTACTTC | CASSTRQGAGEQYF | few | TRBD1 | TRBJ2-7 | TRBV19 | 14
TGTGCCAGCAGTGACAGTTATAATTCACCCCTCCACTTT | CASSDSYNSPLHF | few | . | TRBJ1-6 | TRBV25-1 | 13
TGTGCCAGCAGTGATCTGGGACTAGCGAGCTACGAGCAGTACTTC | CASSDLGLASYEQYF | once | TRBD2 | TRBJ2-7 | TRBV2 | 15
TGTGCCAGCAGTTTATCTGCCGGGGGGCTTGCCTACGAGCAGTACTTC | CASSLSAGGLAYEQYF | . | . | TRBJ2-7 | TRBV27 | 16
TGTGCCAGCAGTGAATCACGGGGGGGAAAAAACATTCAGTACTTC | CASSESRGGKNIQYF | many | TRBD2 | TRBJ2-4 | TRBV25-1 | 15
TGTGCCAGCAGTCAGGACAGATCTGGCTACACCTTC | CASSQDRSGYTF | . | . | TRBJ1-2 | TRBV28 | 12
TGCGCCAGCAGCTTACGGCGGAACACCGGGGAGCTGTTTTTT | CASSLRRNTGELFF | many | . | TRBJ2-2 | TRBV7-2 | 14
TGTGCCAGCAGCCCACGACTAGGGGTGGAGACCCAGTACTTC | CASSPRLGVETQYF | . | . | TRBJ2-5 | TRBV7-9 | 14
TGTGCCAGCAGCAAAAAAAATTCACCCCTCCACTTT | CASSKKNSPLHF | few | . | TRBJ1-6 | TRBV21-1 | 12
TGTGCCAGCAGACGTCTTTTAGCTGGGGCCAACGTCCTGACTTTC | CASRRLLAGANVLTF | few | . | TRBJ2-6 | TRBV6-5 | 15
TGTGCCAGTCAAAAGGCGGAGCGAGGCGAGCAGTACTTC | CASQKAERGEQYF | . | . | TRBJ2-7 | TRBV12-3/TRBV12-4 | 13
TGTGCCAGCTCACCCGGGGCGGGGTTCTCCTACGAGCAGTACTTC | CASSPGAGFSYEQYF | . | . | TRBJ2-7 | TRBV18 | 15
TGTGCCAGCAGCCGGGACAGCCAGTATCAGCCCCAGCATTTT | CASSRDSQYQPQHF | few | TRBD1 | TRBJ1-5 | TRBV4-2 | 14
TGTGCCAGCAGTAGAGGGGGGGTTCAAGAGACCCAGTACTTC | CASSRGGVQETQYF | many | . | TRBJ2-5 | TRBV5-5 | 14
TGCGCCAGCAGCTTGGGCCCCAGGGTTATACACTACAATGAGCAGTTCTTC | CASSLGPRVIHYNEQFF | few | . | TRBJ2-1 | TRBV5-1 | 17
TGTGCCACCAGTGATAGGACCGAACCCACCGGGGAGCTGTTTTTT | CATSDRTEPTGELFF | many | . | TRBJ2-2 | TRBV24-1 | 15
TGTGCCAGCAGTTTCCTGCAAGCGGGGGGGTACAATGAGCAGTTCTTC | CASSFLQAGGYNEQFF | many | TRBD2 | TRBJ2-1 | TRBV28 | 16
TGTGCCAGCAGTTACTCAGCGGTCGAGCAGTACTTC | CASSYSAVEQYF | . | . | TRBJ2-7 | TRBV6-6 | 12
TGTGCCAGTGCCCGGGACAGTAATGGCTACACCTTC | CASARDSNGYTF | few | TRBD1 | TRBJ1-2 | TRBV7-9 | 12
TGTGCCAGCAGTTACCACGGGACAGGAACTGAAGCTTTCTTT | CASSYHGTGTEAFF | few | TRBD1 | TRBJ1-1 | TRBV6-5 | 14
TGTGCCACCAGTGATTTCGAGGGCTTTAGCACTGAAGCTTTCTTT | CATSDFEGFSTEAFF | few | . | TRBJ1-1 | TRBV24-1 | 15
TGTGCCAGCAGCTTAGGGACGACACGACGGGACTATGGCTACACCTTC | CASSLGTTRRDYGYTF | few | . | TRBJ1-2 | TRBV7-9 | 16
TGTGCCAGCAGCTCCAGCAGGGGTGGCAATCAGCCCCAGCATTTT | CASSSSRGGNQPQHF | many | . | TRBJ1-5 | TRBV7-2 | 15
TGTGCCAGCAGAAAGCCGGGACTAGGGCCCAATGAGCAGTTCTTC | CASRKPGLGPNEQFF | many | TRBD2 | TRBJ2-1 | TRBV11-2 | 15
TGTGCCAGCAGTTTTGGCGGTCTCTATGGCTACACCTTC | CASSFGGLYGYTF | . | . | TRBJ1-2 | TRBV28 | 13
TGTGCCAGCAGCTTTGCCCGACAGGCTGAAGCTTTCTTT | CASSFARQAEAFF | . | . | TRBJ1-1 | TRBV7-2 | 13
TGTGCCAGCAGGTTTCACAGGACTGAAGCTTTCTTT | CASRFHRTEAFF | few | . | TRBJ1-1 | TRBV28 | 12
TGTGCCAGCTCACCGCAGACTAGCAGGGGGGCAGATACGCAGTATTTT | CASSPQTSRGADTQYF | few | . | TRBJ2-3 | TRBV18 | 16
TGTGCCATCAGTGAGCCGGACAGGGGAAAAAACATTCAGTACTTC | CAISEPDRGKNIQYF | . | TRBD1 | TRBJ2-4 | TRBV10-3 | 15
TGTGCCAGCAGCTTAATTTCGAATGAGCAGTTCTTC | CASSLISNEQFF | few | . | TRBJ2-1 | TRBV7-9 | 12